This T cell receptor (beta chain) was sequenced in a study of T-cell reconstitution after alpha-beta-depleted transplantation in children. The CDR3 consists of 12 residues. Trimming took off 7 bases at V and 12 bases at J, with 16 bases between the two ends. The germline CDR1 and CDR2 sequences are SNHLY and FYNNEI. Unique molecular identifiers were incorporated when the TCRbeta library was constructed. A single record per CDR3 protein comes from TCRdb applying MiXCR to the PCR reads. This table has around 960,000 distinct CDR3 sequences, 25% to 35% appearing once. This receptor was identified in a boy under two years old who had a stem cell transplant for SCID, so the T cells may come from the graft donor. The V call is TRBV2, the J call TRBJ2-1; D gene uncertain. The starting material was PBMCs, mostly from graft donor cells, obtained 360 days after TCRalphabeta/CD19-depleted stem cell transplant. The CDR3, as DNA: TGTGCCAGCAACCGCTTGCGCAATTGGCAGTTCTTC. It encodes CASNRLRNWQFF.